This entry features one TCR beta chain sequence. What it binds is unknown. Clones were read by immunoSEQ multiplex PCR, and TCRdb kept only the in-frame ones, dropping some. The table records about half a million clones, about 85% of them present only once. The data belong to a study of shared clonotypes between healthy human individuals. Study results and caveats: Sequencing depth was a factor that was expected to affect clonotype sharing among donors.

Germline CDR1 reads ENHRY; CDR2 reads SYGVKD. The CDR3 length is 13 residues. V dropped 9 bases and J dropped 5; count of bases not matched to a gene: 7. Material for sequencing was PBMCs. This chain joins TRBV10-3 and TRBJ1-5; 7 bases align to TRBD1. This TCR came from a woman aged 40 to 50 in good health. Some clones in this sample may be carry-over from other donors' samples. The CDR3 region has the DNA TGTGCCATACAACAGGGGTGGCATCAGCCCCAGCATTTT. Translating gives CAIQQGWHQPQHF.